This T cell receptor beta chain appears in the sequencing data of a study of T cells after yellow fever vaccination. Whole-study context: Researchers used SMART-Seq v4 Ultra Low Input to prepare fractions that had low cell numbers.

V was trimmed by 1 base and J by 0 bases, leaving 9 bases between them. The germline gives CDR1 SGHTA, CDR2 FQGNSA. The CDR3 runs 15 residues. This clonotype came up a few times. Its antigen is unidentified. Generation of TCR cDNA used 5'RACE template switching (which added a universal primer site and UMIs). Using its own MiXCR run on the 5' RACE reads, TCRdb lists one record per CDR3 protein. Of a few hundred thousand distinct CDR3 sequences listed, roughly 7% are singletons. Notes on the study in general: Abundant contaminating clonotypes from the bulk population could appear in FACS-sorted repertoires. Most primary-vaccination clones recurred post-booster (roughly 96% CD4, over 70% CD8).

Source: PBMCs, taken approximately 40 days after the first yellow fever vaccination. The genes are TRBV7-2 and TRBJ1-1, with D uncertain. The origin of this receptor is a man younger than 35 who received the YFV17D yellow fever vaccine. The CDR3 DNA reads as TGTGCCAGCAGCTTAGTATCGCAGCTGAACACTGAAGCTTTCTTT. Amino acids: CASSLVSQLNTEAFF. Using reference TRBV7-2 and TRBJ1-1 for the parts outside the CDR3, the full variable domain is GAGVSQSPSNKVTEKGKDVELRCDPISGHTALYWYRQSLGQGLEFLIYFQGNSAPDKSGLPSDRFSAERTGGSVSTLTIQRTQQEDSAVYLCASSLVSQLNTEAFFGQGTRLTVV.